Below, 20 T cell receptor beta chains from the same sample are listed, as sequenced in a study of OX40 agonist ivuxolimab in advanced cancers. Profiling relied on immunoSEQ multiplex PCR, and the TCRdb table lists in-frame clones only, not all of them. Of 40,000 to 55,000 clones in the sample, around 84% were seen once. Specimen: CD4+ or CD8+ T cells sorted from blood, collected in a trial of the OX40 agonist ivuxolimab. All receptors come from an adult with an advanced solid tumor such as melanoma, head and neck, liver or kidney cancer.

This clone was counted a few times. The chain joins TRBV30 to TRBJ2-3, with D uncertain. Germline V gene data show CDR1 as GTSNPN and CDR2 as SVGIG (reference sequence). The CDR3 runs to 12 residues. V lost 8 bases and J lost 3, with 12 bases in between. CDR3 sequence: CAAGSITDTQYF. DNA of the CDR3: TGTGCCGCCGGATCTATAACAGATACGCAGTATTTT.

The genes are TRBV6-6 and TRBJ2-5; the D is unclear. The J call may not be correct, given that the DNA end is closer to TRBJ2-7. The germline V gene encodes CDR1 MNHNY and CDR2 SVGAGI (reference sequence). The CDR3 loop spans 13 amino acids. In nucleotides, the CDR3 is TGTGCCAGCAGTCCTGCCGCAGGCGGCGAGCAGTACTTC. Residues: CASSPAAGGEQYF.

The rearrangement joins TRBV7-2 to TRBJ1-5; weak D call: TRBD1 (5 bases). Between the trimmed V and J ends, which lost 0 bases and 3 bases, there was a span of 9 bases. CDR1 and CDR2 (germline): SGHTA, FQGNSA. The CDR3 totals 15 residues. The CDR3 nucleotides read TGTGCCAGCAGCTTAGCGGGAGGGGACAATCAGCCCCAGCATTTT. Amino acids: CASSLAGGDNQPQHF.

Points on this clone: Other DNA variants within this sample encode the same CDR3. V gene TRBV9 combines with J gene TRBJ2-5; possible D gene TRBD1, 6 bases. There are 14 residues in the CDR3. Trimming stripped 2 bases from V and 2 bases from J, with 10 bases between. Germline CDR1 is SGDLS and CDR2 is YYNGEE. CDR3 protein: CASSVDRNQETQYF. The CDR3 DNA is TGTGCCAGCAGCGTCGACAGGAATCAAGAGACCCAGTACTTC. The variable domain in full, completed from reference TRBV9 and TRBJ2-5, reads DSGVTQTPKHLITATGQRVTLRCSPRSGDLSVYWYQQSLDQGLQFLIQYYNGEERAKGNILERFSAQQFPDLHSELNLSSLELGDSALYFCASSVDRNQETQYFGPGTRLLVL.

The chain joins TRBV7-9 to TRBJ1-4; no firm D call. CDR3 length: 15 residues. Germline V gene sequence: CDR1 SEHNR, CDR2 FQNEAQ (reference sequence). With 5 bases removed from V and 3 bases from J, the gap between germline ends came to 13 bases. CDR3 nucleotide sequence: TGTGCCAGCAGCAACCTATGGGTGTCTAATGAAAAACTGTTTTTT. It encodes CASSNLWVSNEKLFF.

The chain combines TRBV27 with TRBJ1-2, with D perhaps TRBD1 (6 bases). The V and J ends lost 2 bases and 7 bases respectively, with 14 bases between them. This CDR3 spans 14 amino acids. Germline V lookup: CDR1 MNHEY, CDR2 SMNVEV (reference sequence). The CDR3 loop reads CASSLTGILSGYTF. The CDR3 DNA is TGTGCCAGCAGTTTAACAGGGATCTTAAGTGGCTACACCTTC.

The chain links TRBV28 to TRBJ1-1; weak D call: TRBD1 (5 bases). Germline CDR1 reads MDHEN; CDR2 reads SYDVKM. The CDR3 is 15 residues long. V lost 4 bases and J lost 1, with 13 bases in between. The CDR3 DNA is TGTGCCAGCAGTTATTTCGGACACGCGAACACTGAAGCTTTCTTT. Protein product: CASSYFGHANTEAFF.

This clone counts as medium-sized. The chain uses TRBV4-2 and TRBJ2-3; 11 nucleotides align to TRBD2. V lost 4 bases, J lost 5 bases, and 8 bases stayed unmatched. The CDR3 contains 16 residues. CDR1 is LGHNA and CDR2 is YNFKEQ in the germline V gene. The CDR3 sequence: CASSPRVAGGLDTQYF. Written as DNA, the CDR3 is TGTGCCAGCAGCCCCAGGGTAGCGGGGGGGCTAGATACGCAGTATTTT.

This chain links TRBV27 with TRBJ1-6; D is ambiguous. With 0 bases removed from V and 2 bases from J, the gap between germline ends came to 14 bases. CDR1 MNHEY and CDR2 SMNVEV come from the germline V gene (reference sequence). The CDR3 spans 18 residues. CDR3: CASSLSLAGIAYNSPLHF. Written as DNA, the CDR3 is TGTGCCAGCAGTTTATCCTTGGCGGGGATTGCCTATAATTCACCCCTCCACTTT.

This clone was found once. The V gene is TRBV6-1, the J gene TRBJ1-1; D is ambiguous. In germline, CDR1 is MNHNS, CDR2 SASEGT. Trimming cost V 2 bases and J 2 bases, with 9 bases left between them. The CDR3 loop spans 14 amino acids. The CDR3 reads CASSEKGRNTEAFF. CDR3 in DNA: TGTGCCAGCAGTGAAAAGGGCCGAAACACTGAAGCTTTCTTT.

This sequence joins TRBV19 and TRBJ2-1; no reliable D call. There are 13 residues in the CDR3. Germline V lookup: CDR1 LNHDA, CDR2 SQIVND (reference sequence). V was shortened by 9 bases and J by 10 bases, with 19 bases between the two germline ends. For the CDR3, the DNA is TGTGCCAGCAGCCCCTTAACCCGGACCGAGCAGTTCTTC. It specifies CASSPLTRTEQFF.

The chain employs TRBV5-5 and TRBJ1-5; TRBD1 aligns across 7 bases. Germline V lookup: CDR1 SGHKS, CDR2 YYEKEE (reference sequence). With V trimmed by 0 bases and J by 5 bases, 11 bases remained unmatched. This CDR3 region has 17 residues. The CDR3 DNA reads TGTGCCAGCAGCTTGGTACCCGGAAGACAGGGTGATCAGCCCCAGCATTTT. Protein product: CASSLVPGRQGDQPQHF.

The CDR3 nucleotides read TGTGCCAGCAGCCACGCGACTAGCGGGGGGTTCGGGGAGACCCAGTACTTC. It yields the protein CASSHATSGGFGETQYF. The chain carries TRBV4-2 and TRBJ2-5, with 13 bases lining up with TRBD2. CDR3 length: 17 amino acids. CDR1 is LGHNA and CDR2 is YNFKEQ in the germline V gene. The V segment lost 3 bases and the J segment 5 bases; nucleotides outside the gene matches: 9.

This clone came up once. The chain links TRBV7-6 to TRBJ2-1; D uncertain. V dropped 5 bases and J dropped 9 bases, with 8 bases sitting between them. CDR1 is SGHVS, CDR2 FNYEAQ, per germline. The CDR3 loop spans 11 amino acids. CDR3 residues: CASSQGGEQFF. The CDR3 DNA follows: TGTGCCAGCAGCCAAGGTGGTGAGCAGTTCTTC.

The gene calls are TRBV7-2 and TRBJ2-1, with a weak D call TRBD1 (6 bases). Germline-derived CDR1 and CDR2 are SGHTA and FQGNSA. V was pared by 5 bases and J by 5 bases, with 10 bases between. This CDR3 spans 13 amino acids. CDR3 amino acids: CASSHRTDNEQFF. The DNA of the CDR3 is TGTGCCAGCAGCCACCGGACAGACAATGAGCAGTTCTTC.

This chain connects TRBV19 to TRBJ2-1; 8 nucleotides agree with TRBD1. There are 16 residues in the CDR3. V was pared by 7 bases and J by 6 bases, with 14 bases of the junction left unmatched. Per germline, CDR1 LNHDA and CDR2 SQIVND (reference sequence). The CDR3 loop is CASKRSGTGEINEQFF. The CDR3 bases are TGTGCCAGTAAGAGGTCCGGGACAGGTGAAATCAATGAGCAGTTCTTC.

The chain links TRBV27 to TRBJ2-7; D call uncertain. The CDR3 extends over 11 amino acids. Trimming cost V 4 bases and J 7 bases, with 8 bases left between them. Looked up from germline, CDR1 is MNHEY and CDR2 is SMNVEV (reference sequence). DNA of the CDR3: TGTGCCAGCAGTTGGTTTGGAGAGCAGTACTTC. Translating it yields CASSWFGEQYF.

The J gene is TRBJ1-1, the V gene TRBV4-2, with D maybe TRBD1 (5 bases). V lost 1 base and J lost 3, with 9 bases in between. Germline V gene lookup returns CDR1 LGHNA and CDR2 YNFKEQ. The CDR3 has 14 residues. In DNA, the CDR3 is TGTGCCAGCAGCCAAGCCGGGGGGGACACTGAAGCTTTCTTT. This gives the protein CASSQAGGDTEAFF.

This clone was observed a few times. Other DNA sequences of this sample code for an identical CDR3. The rearrangement uses TRBV6-5 and TRBJ1-5, with 10 nucleotides matching TRBD1. V shed 6 bases and J 5 bases; nucleotides not matched to a gene: 7. CDR3 length equals 15 residues. Germline V gene sequence: CDR1 MNHEY, CDR2 SVGAGI. CDR3 nucleotides: TGTGCCAGCAGACGTTCCGGGACAGGGGATCAGCCCCAGCATTTT. Protein product: CASRRSGTGDQPQHF.

The genes are TRBV10-2 and TRBJ1-2; maybe TRBD1 (5 bases). CDR1 is WSHSY, CDR2 SAAADI, per germline. This CDR3 comprises 12 residues. V lost 4 bases and J lost 2, with 5 bases in between. The CDR3 reads CASSGTNYGYTF. In DNA, the CDR3 is TGCGCCAGCAGTGGGACAAACTATGGCTACACCTTC.